The TCR beta chain under discussion was sequenced for a study of blood T cell repertoires in COVID-19. The wider study: Nucleic acid was either cDNA or gDNA, and it came from T cells, B-cell-depleted T cells, or PBMCs.

Assay used: immunoSEQ multiplex PCR; TCRdb lists only in-frame clones, some missing. Among roughly 160,000 clones listed, around 80% were seen once. The CDR3 covers 16 residues. The V end lost 0 bases, the J end lost 3 bases, and 14 bases lay between the germline ends. CDR1 and CDR2 from the germline V gene are SGHDT and YYEEEE. The chain employs TRBV5-6 and TRBJ2-3, with a tentative D call TRBD2 (5 bases). The sample was peripheral blood. The sequence was obtained from a woman between 70 and 85 years old who had recovered from COVID-19. Written as DNA, the CDR3 is TGTGCCAGCAGCTTGGAACGTGGGAGATCGACAGATACGCAGTATTTT. Translating it yields CASSLERGRSTDTQYF.